This T cell receptor (beta chain) comes out of a study of chemoradiotherapy in HPV16-positive cancers. Overall study context: Functional T-cell assays on a couple of HPV16-positive patients' cells defined candidate HPV-specific clones and common TCR motifs. Whole-study findings and limits: Functional assays defining HPV-specific T cells used only a couple of HPV16-positive patients. For HPV16-positive patients, expanding HPV-responsive T cells associated with longer recurrence-free survival.

Regarding this clone: Antigen unknown.

CDR3 length: 12 residues. The germline CDR1 and CDR2 sequences are GTSNPN and SVGIG (reference sequence). Trimming took off 2 bases at V and 5 bases at J, with 7 bases between the two ends. Sequenced by immunoSEQ multiplex PCR; TCRdb stores in-frame clones only, minus some. The table lists 30,000 or so clones, approximately 90% of them singletons. Repertoires were sampled repeatedly during chemoradiotherapy. This specimen consisted of blood, obtained from a patient who underwent chemoradiotherapy. The V call is TRBV30, the J call TRBJ1-3; D possibly corresponds to TRBD1 (6 bases). The clonotype originates from a human donor with HPV-associated anogenital cancer. CDR3 in amino acids: CAWSRDRNTIYF. The CDR3 bases are TGTGCCTGGAGTAGGGACAGAAACACCATATATTTT.